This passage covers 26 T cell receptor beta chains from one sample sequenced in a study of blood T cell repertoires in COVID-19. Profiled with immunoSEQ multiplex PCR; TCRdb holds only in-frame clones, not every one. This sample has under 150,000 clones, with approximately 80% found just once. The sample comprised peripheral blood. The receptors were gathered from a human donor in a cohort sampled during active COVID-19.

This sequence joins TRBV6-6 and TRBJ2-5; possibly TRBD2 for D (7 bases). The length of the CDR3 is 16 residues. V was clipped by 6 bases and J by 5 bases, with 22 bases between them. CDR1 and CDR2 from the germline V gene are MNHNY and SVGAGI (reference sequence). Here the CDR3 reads CASRPSLRGAGETQYF. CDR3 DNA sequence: TGTGCCAGCAGACCTAGCTTACGGGGGGCAGGTGAGACCCAGTACTTC.

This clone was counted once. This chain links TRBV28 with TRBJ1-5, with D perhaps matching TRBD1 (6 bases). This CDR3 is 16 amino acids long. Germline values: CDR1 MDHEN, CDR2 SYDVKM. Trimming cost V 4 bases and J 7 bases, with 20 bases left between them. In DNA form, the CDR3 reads TGTGCCAGCAGTTCCCAGGACAGACTTGATAAGCAGCCCCAGCATTTT. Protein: CASSSQDRLDKQPQHF.

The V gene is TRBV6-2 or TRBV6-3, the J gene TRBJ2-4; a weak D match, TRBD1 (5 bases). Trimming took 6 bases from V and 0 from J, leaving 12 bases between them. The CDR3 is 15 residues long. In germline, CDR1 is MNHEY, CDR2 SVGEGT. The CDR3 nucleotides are TGTGCCAGCAGCCTGCGGACAATAGCCAAAAACATTCAGTACTTC. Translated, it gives CASSLRTIAKNIQYF.

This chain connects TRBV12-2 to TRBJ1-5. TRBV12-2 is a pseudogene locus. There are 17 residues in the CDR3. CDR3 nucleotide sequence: TGTGCAAGTCGCTTAGGCGGAGGGCGGTTTAGCAATCAGCCCCAGCATTTT. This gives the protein CASRLGGGRFSNQPQHF.

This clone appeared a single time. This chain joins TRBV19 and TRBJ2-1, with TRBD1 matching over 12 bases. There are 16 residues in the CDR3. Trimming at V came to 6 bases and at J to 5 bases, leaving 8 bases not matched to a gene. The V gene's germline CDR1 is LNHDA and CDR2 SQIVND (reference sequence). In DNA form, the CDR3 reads TGTGCCAGTAGCAGTCCGGGACAGGGGGCCAACAATGAGCAGTTCTTC. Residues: CASSSPGQGANNEQFF. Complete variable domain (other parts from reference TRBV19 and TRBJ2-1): DGGITQSPKYLFRKEGQNVTLSCEQNLNHDAMYWYRQDPGQGLRLIYYSQIVNDFQKGDIAEGYSVSREKKESFPLTVTSAQKNPTAFYLCASSSPGQGANNEQFFGPGTRLTVL.

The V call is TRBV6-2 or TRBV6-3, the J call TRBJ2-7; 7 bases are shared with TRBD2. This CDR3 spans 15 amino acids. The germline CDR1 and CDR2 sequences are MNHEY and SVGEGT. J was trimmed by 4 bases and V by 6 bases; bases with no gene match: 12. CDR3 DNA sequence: TGTGCCAGCAGCCCCTGGGTAGCGGGCCGGTACGAGCAGTACTTC. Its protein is CASSPWVAGRYEQYF.

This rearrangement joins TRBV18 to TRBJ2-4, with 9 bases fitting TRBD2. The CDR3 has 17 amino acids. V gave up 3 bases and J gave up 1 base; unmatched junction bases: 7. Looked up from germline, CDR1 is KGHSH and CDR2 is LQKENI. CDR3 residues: CASSPAGGRLAKNIQYF. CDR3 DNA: TGTGCCAGCTCACCCGCGGGAGGGCGACTGGCCAAAAACATTCAGTACTTC.

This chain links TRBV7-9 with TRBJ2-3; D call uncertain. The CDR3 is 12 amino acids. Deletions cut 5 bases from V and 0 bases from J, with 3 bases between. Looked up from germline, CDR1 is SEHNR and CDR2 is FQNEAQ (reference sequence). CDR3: CASSISTDTQYF. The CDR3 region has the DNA TGTGCCAGCAGCATAAGCACAGATACGCAGTATTTT.

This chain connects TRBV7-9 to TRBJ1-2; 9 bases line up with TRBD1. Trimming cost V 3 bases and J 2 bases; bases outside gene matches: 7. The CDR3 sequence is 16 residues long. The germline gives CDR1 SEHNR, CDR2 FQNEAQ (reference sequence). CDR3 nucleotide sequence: TGTGCCAGCAGCTTGTATGTGACAGGGGGAAACTATGGCTACACCTTC. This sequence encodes CASSLYVTGGNYGYTF.

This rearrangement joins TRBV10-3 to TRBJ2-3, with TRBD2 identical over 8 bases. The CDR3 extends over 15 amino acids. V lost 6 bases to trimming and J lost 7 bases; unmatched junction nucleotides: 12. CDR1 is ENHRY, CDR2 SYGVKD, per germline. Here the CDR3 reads CAISRAGDRGNTQYF. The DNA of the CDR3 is TGTGCCATCAGCCGAGCGGGAGATAGAGGAAATACGCAGTATTTT.

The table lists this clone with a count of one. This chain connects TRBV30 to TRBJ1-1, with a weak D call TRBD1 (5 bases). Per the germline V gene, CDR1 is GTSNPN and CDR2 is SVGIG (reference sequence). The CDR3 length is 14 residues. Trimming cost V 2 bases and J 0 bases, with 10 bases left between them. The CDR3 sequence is CAWSPQGMNTEAFF. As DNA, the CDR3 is TGTGCCTGGAGTCCCCAGGGCATGAACACTGAAGCTTTCTTT.

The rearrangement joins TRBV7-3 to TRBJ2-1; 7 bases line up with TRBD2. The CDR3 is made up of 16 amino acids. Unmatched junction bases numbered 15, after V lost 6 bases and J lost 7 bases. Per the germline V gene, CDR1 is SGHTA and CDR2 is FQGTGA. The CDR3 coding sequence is TGTGCCAGCAGGAAGACGCGGGAGTCGGCTAATAATGAGCAGTTCTTC. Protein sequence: CASRKTRESANNEQFF. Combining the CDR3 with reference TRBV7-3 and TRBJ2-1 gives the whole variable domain GAGVSQTPSNKVTEKGKYVELRCDPISGHTALYWYRQSLGQGPEFLIYFQGTGAADDSGLPNDRFFAVRPEGSVSTLKIQRTERGDSAVYLCASRKTRESANNEQFFGPGTRLTVL.

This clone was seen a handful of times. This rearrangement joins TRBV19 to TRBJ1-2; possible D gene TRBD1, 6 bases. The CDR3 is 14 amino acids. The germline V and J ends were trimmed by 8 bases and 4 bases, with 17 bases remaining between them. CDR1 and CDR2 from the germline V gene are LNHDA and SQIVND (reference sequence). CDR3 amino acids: CASGSRTAIYGYTF. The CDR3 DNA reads TGTGCCAGTGGTTCCAGGACAGCGATCTATGGCTACACCTTC. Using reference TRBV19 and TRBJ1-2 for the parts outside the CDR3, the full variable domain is DGGITQSPKYLFRKEGQNVTLSCEQNLNHDAMYWYRQDPGQGLRLIYYSQIVNDFQKGDIAEGYSVSREKKESFPLTVTSAQKNPTAFYLCASGSRTAIYGYTFGSGTRLTVV.

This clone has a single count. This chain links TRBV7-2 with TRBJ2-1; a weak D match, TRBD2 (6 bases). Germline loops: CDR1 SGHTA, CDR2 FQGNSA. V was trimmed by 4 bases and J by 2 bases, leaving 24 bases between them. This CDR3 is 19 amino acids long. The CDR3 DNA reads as TGTGCCAGCAGCTCCCAAACAGCCTTTGGGGTAGCGGCCTACAATGAGCAGTTCTTC. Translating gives CASSSQTAFGVAAYNEQFF.

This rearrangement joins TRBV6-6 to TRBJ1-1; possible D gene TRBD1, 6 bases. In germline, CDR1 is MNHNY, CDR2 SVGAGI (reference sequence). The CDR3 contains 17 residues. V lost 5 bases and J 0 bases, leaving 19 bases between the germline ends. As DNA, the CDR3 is TGTGCCAGCAGTCCAGGGGCGGTCAGTGGCCTGAACACTGAAGCTTTCTTT. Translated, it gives CASSPGAVSGLNTEAFF.

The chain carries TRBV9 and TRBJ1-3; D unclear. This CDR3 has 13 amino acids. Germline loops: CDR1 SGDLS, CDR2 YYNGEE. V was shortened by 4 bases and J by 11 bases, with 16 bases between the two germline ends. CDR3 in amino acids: CASSPTTEGAIYF. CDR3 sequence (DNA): TGTGCCAGCAGCCCGACGACCGAAGGAGCCATATATTTT.

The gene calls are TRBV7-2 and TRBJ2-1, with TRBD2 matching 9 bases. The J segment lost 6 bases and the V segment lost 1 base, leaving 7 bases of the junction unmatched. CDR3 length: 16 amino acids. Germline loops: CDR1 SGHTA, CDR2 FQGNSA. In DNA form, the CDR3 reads TGTGCCAGCAGCTTAGTCGGCGGGAGGGCCGTCAATGAGCAGTTCTTC. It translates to CASSLVGGRAVNEQFF.

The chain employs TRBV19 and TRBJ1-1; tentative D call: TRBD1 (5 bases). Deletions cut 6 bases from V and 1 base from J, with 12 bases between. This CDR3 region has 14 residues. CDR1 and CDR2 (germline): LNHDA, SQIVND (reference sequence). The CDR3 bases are TGTGCCAGTAGAACCGGGACTAAGAACACTGAAGCTTTCTTT. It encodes CASRTGTKNTEAFF.

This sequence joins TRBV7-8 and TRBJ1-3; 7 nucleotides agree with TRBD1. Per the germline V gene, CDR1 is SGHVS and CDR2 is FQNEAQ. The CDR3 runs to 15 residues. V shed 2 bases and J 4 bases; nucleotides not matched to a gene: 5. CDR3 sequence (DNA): TGTGCCAGCAGCTTACGACAGGGATTCGGAAACACCATATATTTT. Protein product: CASSLRQGFGNTIYF.

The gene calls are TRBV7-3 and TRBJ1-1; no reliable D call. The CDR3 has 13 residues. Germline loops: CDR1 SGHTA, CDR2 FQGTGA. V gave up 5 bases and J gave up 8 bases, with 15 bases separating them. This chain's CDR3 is CASSPLVGREAFF. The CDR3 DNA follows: TGTGCCAGCAGCCCCCTTGTGGGCCGGGAAGCTTTCTTT. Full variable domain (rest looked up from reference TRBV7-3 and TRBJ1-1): GAGVSQTPSNKVTEKGKYVELRCDPISGHTALYWYRQSLGQGPEFLIYFQGTGAADDSGLPNDRFFAVRPEGSVSTLKIQRTERGDSAVYLCASSPLVGREAFFGQGTRLTVV.

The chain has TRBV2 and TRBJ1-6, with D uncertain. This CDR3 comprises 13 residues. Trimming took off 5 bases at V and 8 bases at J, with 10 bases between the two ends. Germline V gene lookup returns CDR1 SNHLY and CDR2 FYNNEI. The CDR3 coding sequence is TGTGCCAGCAGTCCCGCGTTAGATTCACCCCTCCACTTT. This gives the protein CASSPALDSPLHF.

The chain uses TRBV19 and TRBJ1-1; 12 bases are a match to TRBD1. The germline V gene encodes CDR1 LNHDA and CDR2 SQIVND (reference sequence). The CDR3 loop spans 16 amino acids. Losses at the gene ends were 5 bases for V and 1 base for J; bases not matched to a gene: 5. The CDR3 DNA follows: TGTGCCAGTAGTCCCGGGACAGGGGGCACGAACACTGAAGCTTTCTTT. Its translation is CASSPGTGGTNTEAFF.

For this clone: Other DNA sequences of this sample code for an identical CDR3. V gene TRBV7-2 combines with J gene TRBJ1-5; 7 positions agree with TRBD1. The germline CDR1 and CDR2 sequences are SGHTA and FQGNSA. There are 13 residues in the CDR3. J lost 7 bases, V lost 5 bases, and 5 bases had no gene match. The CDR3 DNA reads TGTGCCAGCAGCCTAGACAGGGCCCAGCCCCAGCATTTT. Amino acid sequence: CASSLDRAQPQHF. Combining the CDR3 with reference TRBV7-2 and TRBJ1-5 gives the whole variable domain GAGVSQSPSNKVTEKGKDVELRCDPISGHTALYWYRQSLGQGLEFLIYFQGNSAPDKSGLPSDRFSAERTGGSVSTLTIQRTQQEDSAVYLCASSLDRAQPQHFGDGTRLSIL.

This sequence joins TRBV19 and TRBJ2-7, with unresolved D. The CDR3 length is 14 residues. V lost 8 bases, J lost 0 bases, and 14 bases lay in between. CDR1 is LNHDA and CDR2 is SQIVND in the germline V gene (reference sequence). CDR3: CASCDQASSYEQYF. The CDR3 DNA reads TGTGCCAGTTGTGACCAGGCGAGCTCCTACGAGCAGTACTTC. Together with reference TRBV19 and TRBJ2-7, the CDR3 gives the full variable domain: DGGITQSPKYLFRKEGQNVTLSCEQNLNHDAMYWYRQDPGQGLRLIYYSQIVNDFQKGDIAEGYSVSREKKESFPLTVTSAQKNPTAFYLCASCDQASSYEQYFGPGTRLTVT.

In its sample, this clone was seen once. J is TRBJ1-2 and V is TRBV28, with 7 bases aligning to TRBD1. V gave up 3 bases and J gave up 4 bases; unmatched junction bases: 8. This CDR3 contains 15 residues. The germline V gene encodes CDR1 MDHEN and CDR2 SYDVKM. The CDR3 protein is CASSFWDSSFYGYTF. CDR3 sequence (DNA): TGTGCCAGCAGTTTCTGGGACAGCAGTTTCTATGGCTACACCTTC.

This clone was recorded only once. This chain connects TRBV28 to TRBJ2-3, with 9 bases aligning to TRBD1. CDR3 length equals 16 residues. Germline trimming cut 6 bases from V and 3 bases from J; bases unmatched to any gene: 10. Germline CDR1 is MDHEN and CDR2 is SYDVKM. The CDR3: CASRKGPGQGTDTQYF. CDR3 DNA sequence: TGTGCCAGCAGAAAAGGTCCGGGACAGGGTACAGATACGCAGTATTTT.